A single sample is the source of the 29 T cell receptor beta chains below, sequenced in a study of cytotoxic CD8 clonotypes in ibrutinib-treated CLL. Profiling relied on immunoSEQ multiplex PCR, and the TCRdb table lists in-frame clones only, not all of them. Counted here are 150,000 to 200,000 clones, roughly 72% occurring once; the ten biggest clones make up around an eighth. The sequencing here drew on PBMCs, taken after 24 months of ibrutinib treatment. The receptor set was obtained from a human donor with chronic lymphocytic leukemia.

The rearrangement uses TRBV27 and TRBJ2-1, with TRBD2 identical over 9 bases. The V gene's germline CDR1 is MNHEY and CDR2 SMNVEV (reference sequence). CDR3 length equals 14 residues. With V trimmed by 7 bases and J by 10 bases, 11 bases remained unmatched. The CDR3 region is CASTNSGSFWEQFF. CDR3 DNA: TGTGCCAGCACCAATAGCGGGAGTTTTTGGGAGCAGTTCTTC.

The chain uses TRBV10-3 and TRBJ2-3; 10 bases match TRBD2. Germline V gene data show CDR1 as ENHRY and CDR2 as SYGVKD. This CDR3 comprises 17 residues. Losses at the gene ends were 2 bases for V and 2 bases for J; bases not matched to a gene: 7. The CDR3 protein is CAISEPNSGGFTDTQYF. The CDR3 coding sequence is TGTGCCATCAGTGAGCCCAATAGCGGGGGGTTCACAGATACGCAGTATTTT.

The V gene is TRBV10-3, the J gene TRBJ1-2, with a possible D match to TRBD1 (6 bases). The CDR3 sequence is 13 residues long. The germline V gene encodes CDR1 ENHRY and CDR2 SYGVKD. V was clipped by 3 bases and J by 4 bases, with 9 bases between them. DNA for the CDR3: TGTGCCATCAGTGATCAACAGGGCTATGGCTACACCTTC. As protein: CAISDQQGYGYTF.

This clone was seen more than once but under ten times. The CDR3 spells CASSQGDREVTGELFF. CDR3 in DNA: TGTGCCAGCAGCCAAGGGGACAGGGAGGTCACCGGGGAGCTGTTTTTT. This sequence joins TRBV4-2 and TRBJ2-2; TRBD1 agrees at 9 bases. CDR3 size: 16 residues. V shed 1 base and J 4 bases; nucleotides not matched to a gene: 4. In germline, CDR1 is LGHNA, CDR2 YNFKEQ.

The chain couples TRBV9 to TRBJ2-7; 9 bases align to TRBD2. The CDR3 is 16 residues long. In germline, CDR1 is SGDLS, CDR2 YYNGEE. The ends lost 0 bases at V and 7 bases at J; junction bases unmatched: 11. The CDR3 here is CASSVGSSGIVGEQYF. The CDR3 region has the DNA TGTGCCAGCAGCGTAGGATCTAGCGGGATTGTTGGAGAGCAGTACTTC.

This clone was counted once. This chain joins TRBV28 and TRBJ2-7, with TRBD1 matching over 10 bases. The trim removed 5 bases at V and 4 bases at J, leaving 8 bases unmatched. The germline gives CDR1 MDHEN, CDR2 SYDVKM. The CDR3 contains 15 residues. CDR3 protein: CASSSRDRGDYEQYF. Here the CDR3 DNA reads TGTGCCAGCAGTAGCCGGGACAGGGGAGATTACGAGCAGTACTTC. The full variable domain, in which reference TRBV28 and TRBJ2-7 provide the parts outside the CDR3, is DVKVTQSSRYLVKRTGEKVFLECVQDMDHENMFWYRQDPGLGLRLIYFSYDVKMKEKGDIPEGYSVSREKKERFSLILESASTNQTSMYLCASSSRDRGDYEQYFGPGTRLTVT.

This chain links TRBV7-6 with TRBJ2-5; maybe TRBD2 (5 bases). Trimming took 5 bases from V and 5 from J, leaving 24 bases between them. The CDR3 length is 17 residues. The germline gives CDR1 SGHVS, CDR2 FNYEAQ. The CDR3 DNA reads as TGTGCCAGCAGCCCAAACCCGACTACTATAGAGAGCGAGACCCAGTACTTC. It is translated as CASSPNPTTIESETQYF. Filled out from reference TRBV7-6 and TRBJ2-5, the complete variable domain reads GAGVSQSPRYKVTKRGQDVALRCDPISGHVSLYWYRQALGQGPEFLTYFNYEAQQDKSGLPNDRFSAERPEGSISTLTIQRTEQRDSAMYRCASSPNPTTIESETQYFGPGTRLLVL.

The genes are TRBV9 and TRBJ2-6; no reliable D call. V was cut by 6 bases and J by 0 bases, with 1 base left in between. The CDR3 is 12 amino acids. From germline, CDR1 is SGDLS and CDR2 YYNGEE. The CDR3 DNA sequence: TGTGCCAGCAACTCTGGGGCCAACGTCCTGACTTTC. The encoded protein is CASNSGANVLTF.

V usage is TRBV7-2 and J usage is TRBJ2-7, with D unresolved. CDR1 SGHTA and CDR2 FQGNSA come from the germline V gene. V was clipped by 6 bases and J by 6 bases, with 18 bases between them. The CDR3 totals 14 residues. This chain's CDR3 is CASRPVAVGSEQYF. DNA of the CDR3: TGTGCCAGCAGGCCGGTTGCGGTTGGCTCCGAGCAGTACTTC.

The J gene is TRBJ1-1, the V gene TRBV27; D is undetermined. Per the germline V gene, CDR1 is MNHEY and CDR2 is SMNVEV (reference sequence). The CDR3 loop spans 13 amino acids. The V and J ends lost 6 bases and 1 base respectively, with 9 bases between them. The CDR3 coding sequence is TGTGCCAGCAGCGTTCCAGGGAACACTGAAGCTTTCTTT. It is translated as CASSVPGNTEAFF.

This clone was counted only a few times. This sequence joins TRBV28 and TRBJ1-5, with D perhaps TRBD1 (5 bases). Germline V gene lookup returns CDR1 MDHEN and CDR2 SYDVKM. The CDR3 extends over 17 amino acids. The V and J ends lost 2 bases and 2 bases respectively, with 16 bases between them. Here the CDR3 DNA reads TGTGCCAGCAGTTTACGTATAGCGGGGGTCGGCAATCAGCCCCAGCATTTT. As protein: CASSLRIAGVGNQPQHF.

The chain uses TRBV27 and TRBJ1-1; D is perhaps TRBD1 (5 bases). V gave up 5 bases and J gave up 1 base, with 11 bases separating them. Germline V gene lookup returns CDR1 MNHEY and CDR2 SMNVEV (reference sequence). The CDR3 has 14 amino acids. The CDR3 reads CASSRQNQNTEAFF. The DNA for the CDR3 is TGTGCCAGCAGTAGACAGAACCAGAACACTGAAGCTTTCTTT.

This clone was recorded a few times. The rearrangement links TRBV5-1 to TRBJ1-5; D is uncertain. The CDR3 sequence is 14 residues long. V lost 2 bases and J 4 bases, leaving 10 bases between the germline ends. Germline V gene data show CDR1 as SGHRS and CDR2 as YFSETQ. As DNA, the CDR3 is TGCGCCAGCAGCTTAGGCCAGCCTAATCAGCCCCAGCATTTT. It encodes CASSLGQPNQPQHF.

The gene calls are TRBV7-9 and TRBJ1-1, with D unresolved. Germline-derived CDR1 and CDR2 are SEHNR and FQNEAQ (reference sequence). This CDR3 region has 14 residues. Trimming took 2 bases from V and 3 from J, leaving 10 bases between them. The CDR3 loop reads CASSLLSVHTEAFF. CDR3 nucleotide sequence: TGTGCCAGCAGCTTACTTTCCGTGCACACTGAAGCTTTCTTT.

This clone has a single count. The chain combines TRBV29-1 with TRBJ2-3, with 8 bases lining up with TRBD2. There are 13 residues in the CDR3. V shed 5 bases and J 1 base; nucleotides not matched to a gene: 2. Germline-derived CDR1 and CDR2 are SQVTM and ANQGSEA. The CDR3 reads CSVRAGGTDTQYF. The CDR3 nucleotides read TGCAGCGTTCGAGCGGGAGGCACAGATACGCAGTATTTT.

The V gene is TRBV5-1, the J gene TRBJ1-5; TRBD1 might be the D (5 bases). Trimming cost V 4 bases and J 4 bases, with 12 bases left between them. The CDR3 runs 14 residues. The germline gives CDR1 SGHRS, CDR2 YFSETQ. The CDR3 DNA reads TGCGCCAGCAGCCAACTGGGGGGTAATCAGCCCCAGCATTTT. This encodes CASSQLGGNQPQHF.

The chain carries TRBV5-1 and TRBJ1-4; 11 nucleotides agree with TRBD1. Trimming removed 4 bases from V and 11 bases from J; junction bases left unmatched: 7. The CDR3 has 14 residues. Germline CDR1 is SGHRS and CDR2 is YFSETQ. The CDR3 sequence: CASSLGTGGMKLFF. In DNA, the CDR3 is TGCGCCAGCAGCCTCGGGACAGGGGGAATGAAACTGTTTTTT. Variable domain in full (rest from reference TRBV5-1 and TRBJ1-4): KAGVTQTPRYLIKTRGQQVTLSCSPISGHRSVSWYQQTPGQGLQFLFEYFSETQRNKGNFPGRFSGRQFSNSRSEMNVSTLELGDSALYLCASSLGTGGMKLFFGSGTQLSVL.

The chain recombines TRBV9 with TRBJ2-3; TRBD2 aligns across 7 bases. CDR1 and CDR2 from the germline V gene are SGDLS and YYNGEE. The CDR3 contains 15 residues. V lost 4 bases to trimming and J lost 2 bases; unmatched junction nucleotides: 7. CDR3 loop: CASSPDGLDTDTQYF. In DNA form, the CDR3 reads TGTGCCAGCAGCCCCGACGGACTAGACACAGATACGCAGTATTTT.

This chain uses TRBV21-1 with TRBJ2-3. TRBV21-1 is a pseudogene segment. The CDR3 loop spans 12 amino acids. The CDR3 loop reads CASSNRTDTQYF. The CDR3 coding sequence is TGTGCCAGCAGCAATCGAACAGATACGCAGTATTTT.

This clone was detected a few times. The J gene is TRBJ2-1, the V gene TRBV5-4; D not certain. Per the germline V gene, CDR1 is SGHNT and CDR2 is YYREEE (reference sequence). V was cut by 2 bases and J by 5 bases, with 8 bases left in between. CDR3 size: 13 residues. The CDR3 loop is CASSLNMNNEQFF. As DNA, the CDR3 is TGTGCCAGCAGCTTAAATATGAACAATGAGCAGTTCTTC.

The CDR3 bases are TGTGCCAGCAGACGAACCCAGGGGAACCAGTACTTC. It yields the protein CASRRTQGNQYF. The rearrangement links TRBV7-9 to TRBJ2-5; tentative D call: TRBD1 (6 bases). Germline assignment: CDR1 SEHNR and CDR2 FQNEAQ (reference sequence). V was clipped by 6 bases and J by 10 bases, with 15 bases between them. The CDR3 extends over 12 amino acids.

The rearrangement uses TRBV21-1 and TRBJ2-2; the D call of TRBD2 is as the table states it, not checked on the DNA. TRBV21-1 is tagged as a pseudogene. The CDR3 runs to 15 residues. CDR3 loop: CASRLASSNTGELFF. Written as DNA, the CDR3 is TGTGCCTCCCGGCTGGCTAGTTCGAACACCGGGGAGCTGTTTTTT.

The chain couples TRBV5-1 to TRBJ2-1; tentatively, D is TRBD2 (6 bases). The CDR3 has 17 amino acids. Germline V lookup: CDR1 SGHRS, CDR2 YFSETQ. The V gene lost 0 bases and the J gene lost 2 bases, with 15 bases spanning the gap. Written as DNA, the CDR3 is TGCGCCAGCAGCTTGGTCCAGAGCGGGCGGACCTACAATGAGCAGTTCTTC. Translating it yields CASSLVQSGRTYNEQFF.

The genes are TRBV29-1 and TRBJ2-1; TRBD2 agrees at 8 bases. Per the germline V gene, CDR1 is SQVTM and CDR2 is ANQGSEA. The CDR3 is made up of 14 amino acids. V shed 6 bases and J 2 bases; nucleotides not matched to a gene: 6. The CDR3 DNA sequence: TGCAGCGTAAATAGCGGGATGGCCTACAATGAGCAGTTCTTC. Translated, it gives CSVNSGMAYNEQFF.

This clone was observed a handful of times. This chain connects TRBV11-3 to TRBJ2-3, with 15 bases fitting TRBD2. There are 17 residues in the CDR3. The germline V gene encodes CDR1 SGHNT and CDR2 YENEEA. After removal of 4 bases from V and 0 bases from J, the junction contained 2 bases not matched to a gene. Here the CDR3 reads CASSSGLAGGSTDTQYF. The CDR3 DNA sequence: TGTGCCAGCAGCTCAGGACTAGCGGGAGGGAGCACAGATACGCAGTATTTT. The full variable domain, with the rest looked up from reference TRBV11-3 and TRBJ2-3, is EAGVVQSPRYKIIEKKQPVAFWCNPISGHNTLYWYLQNLGQGPELLIRYENEEAVDDSQLPKDRFSAERLKGVDSTLKIQPAELGDSAVYLCASSSGLAGGSTDTQYFGPGTRLTVL.

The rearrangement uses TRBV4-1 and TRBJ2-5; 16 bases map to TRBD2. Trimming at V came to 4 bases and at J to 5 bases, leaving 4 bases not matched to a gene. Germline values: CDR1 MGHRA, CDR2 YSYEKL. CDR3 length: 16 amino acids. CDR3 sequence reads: CASSPGTSGRVETQYF. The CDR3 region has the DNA TGCGCCAGCAGCCCGGGGACTAGCGGGAGGGTGGAGACCCAGTACTTC.

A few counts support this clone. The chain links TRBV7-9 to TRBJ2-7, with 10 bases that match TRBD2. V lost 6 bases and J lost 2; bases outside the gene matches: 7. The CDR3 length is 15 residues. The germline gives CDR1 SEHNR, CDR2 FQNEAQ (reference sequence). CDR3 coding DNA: TGTGCCAGCAGTACTACTAGCGGGATCACCTACGAGCAGTACTTC. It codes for CASSTTSGITYEQYF.

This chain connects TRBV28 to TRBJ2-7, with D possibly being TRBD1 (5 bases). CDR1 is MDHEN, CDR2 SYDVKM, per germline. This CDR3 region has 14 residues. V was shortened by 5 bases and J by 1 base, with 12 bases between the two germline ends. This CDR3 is CASSGVRASYEQYF. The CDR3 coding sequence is TGTGCCAGCAGTGGGGTCAGGGCTTCCTACGAGCAGTACTTC.

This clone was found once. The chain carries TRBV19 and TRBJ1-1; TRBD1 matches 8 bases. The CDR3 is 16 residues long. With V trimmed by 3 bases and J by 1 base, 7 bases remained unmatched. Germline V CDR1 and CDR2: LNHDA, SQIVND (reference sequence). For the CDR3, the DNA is TGTGCCAGTAGTATCCCGAACAGGGGGTCGAACACTGAAGCTTTCTTT. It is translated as CASSIPNRGSNTEAFF.